These 14 T cell receptor beta chains were all obtained from the same sample, sequenced in a study of blood T cell repertoires in COVID-19. Method: immunoSEQ multiplex PCR; TCRdb's copy keeps in-frame clones and lacks some. Among some 300,000 clones, 90% were seen once, and the ten largest hold 6% to 8%. Sequencing was done on a sample of peripheral blood. The source of these receptors is a woman in her forties or fifties with COVID-19, enrolled during active disease.

The chain is built from TRBV5-5 and TRBJ2-1; possibly TRBD2 for D (7 bases). The CDR3 sequence is 16 residues long. Germline CDR1 is SGHKS and CDR2 is YYEKEE (reference sequence). Trimming took off 3 bases at V and 1 base at J, with 14 bases between the two ends. The CDR3 DNA reads TGTGCCAGCAGCTGGGGAGGGACAACTTCCTACAATGAGCAGTTCTTC. It translates to CASSWGGTTSYNEQFF.

This clone occurred a few times. The chain has TRBV30 and TRBJ1-5; TRBD1 matches 7 bases. The J segment lost 9 bases and the V segment lost 1 base, leaving 9 bases of the junction unmatched. The CDR3 spans 14 residues. The germline CDR1 and CDR2 sequences are GTSNPN and SVGIG (reference sequence). The CDR3 protein is CAWSALQGKLPQHF. The CDR3 nucleotides read TGTGCCTGGAGTGCGCTACAGGGGAAACTGCCCCAGCATTTT.

The chain uses TRBV7-8 and TRBJ2-7; 7 bases agree with TRBD1. CDR3 length: 14 amino acids. From germline, CDR1 is SGHVS and CDR2 FQNEAQ. V trimming: 3 bases; J trimming: 4 bases; junction bases outside the gene matches: 6. Here the CDR3 DNA reads TGTGCCAGCAGCTTGCGTGAACAGGGGTACGAGCAGTACTTC. Amino acids: CASSLREQGYEQYF.

V gene TRBV7-2 combines with J gene TRBJ2-7, with D perhaps TRBD2 (6 bases). CDR3 length: 15 amino acids. Trimming removed 0 bases from V and 2 bases from J, with 11 bases in between. Per germline, CDR1 SGHTA and CDR2 FQGNSA. As DNA, the CDR3 is TGTGCCAGCAGCTTAGCGGGAGGCGGAACCTACGAGCAGTACTTC. Translated, it gives CASSLAGGGTYEQYF.

V is TRBV24-1 and J is TRBJ2-2, with 12 bases lining up with TRBD2. CDR3 size: 17 residues. Germline V gives CDR1 KGHDR, CDR2 SFDVKD. Trimming at V came to 6 bases and at J to 2 bases, leaving 6 bases not matched to a gene. CDR3 sequence (DNA): TGTGCCACCAGTTGGGCTAGCGGGAGGGAAAACACCGGGGAGCTGTTTTTT. This encodes CATSWASGRENTGELFF.

The chain's CDR3 is CSATGAREQFF. Here the CDR3 DNA reads TGCAGTGCGACAGGGGCTCGGGAGCAGTTCTTC. This chain joins TRBV20-1 and TRBJ2-1; 8 bases match TRBD1. The junction had 5 bases not matched to a gene; V was cut back by 6 bases and J by 10 bases. Germline V gives CDR1 DFQATT, CDR2 SNEGSKA (reference sequence). The CDR3 runs to 11 residues.

This sequence joins TRBV6-5 and TRBJ1-1; unclear D gene. Germline values: CDR1 MNHEY, CDR2 SVGAGI. The CDR3 loop spans 16 amino acids. V was clipped by 0 bases and J by 1 base, with 12 bases between them. CDR3 DNA sequence: TGTGCCAGCAGTTACTCGGCCTATACTAGGAACACTGAAGCTTTCTTT. Protein sequence: CASSYSAYTRNTEAFF.

This chain uses TRBV4-3 with TRBJ2-3, with a possible D match to TRBD2 (6 bases). This CDR3 region has 15 residues. CDR1 LGHNA and CDR2 YSLEER come from the germline V gene. V lost 2 bases and J lost 10, with 19 bases in between. CDR3 nucleotide sequence: TGCGCCAGCAGCCAACGCCGGGAGCCTGGGCTTGCGCAGTATTTT. Translation: CASSQRREPGLAQYF.

The chain uses TRBV29-1 and TRBJ1-2; TRBD1 agrees at 10 bases. Losses at the gene ends were 7 bases for V and 6 bases for J; bases not matched to a gene: 5. The germline CDR1 and CDR2 sequences are SQVTM and ANQGSEA. This CDR3 is built from 12 residues. The CDR3 protein is CSARQGANGYTF. In DNA form, the CDR3 reads TGCAGCGCTAGACAGGGGGCTAATGGCTACACCTTC.

The gene calls are TRBV5-8 and TRBJ1-2, with 10 positions matching TRBD1. The germline CDR1 and CDR2 sequences are SGHTS and YDEGEE. CDR3 size: 14 residues. Trimming at V came to 4 bases and at J to 11 bases, leaving 11 bases not matched to a gene. The CDR3 DNA follows: TGTGCCAGCAGCCCAGGACAGGGGGTCAAGAAATACACCTTC. This sequence encodes CASSPGQGVKKYTF.

The chain employs TRBV7-9 and TRBJ1-6; 7 bases align to TRBD1. The V gene end was trimmed by 4 bases and the J gene end by 8 bases; junction bases not matched to a gene: 11. The CDR3 sequence is 16 residues long. Germline V gene data show CDR1 as SEHNR and CDR2 as FQNEAQ (reference sequence). CDR3: CASSSPTGLDDSPLHF. The CDR3 DNA reads as TGTGCCAGCAGCTCCCCGACAGGGTTGGATGATTCACCCCTCCACTTT.

The rearrangement joins TRBV5-1 to TRBJ2-7; 11 bases are a match to TRBD1. The V gene's germline CDR1 is SGHRS and CDR2 YFSETQ. This CDR3 is 16 amino acids long. The J segment lost 5 bases and the V segment lost 4 bases, leaving 11 bases of the junction unmatched. The CDR3 loop is CASSIRAGTGGHEQYF. CDR3 sequence (DNA): TGCGCCAGCAGCATAAGAGCCGGGACAGGGGGACACGAGCAGTACTTC.

This clone was counted once. This sequence joins TRBV7-9 and TRBJ2-1, with a possible D match to TRBD1 (5 bases). V was cut by 4 bases and J by 6 bases, with 10 bases left in between. The CDR3 is made up of 13 amino acids. From germline, CDR1 is SEHNR and CDR2 FQNEAQ (reference sequence). The CDR3 DNA follows: TGTGCCAGCAGCTCGACAGTTCCCAATGAGCAGTTCTTC. As protein: CASSSTVPNEQFF.

This sequence joins TRBV29-1 and TRBJ2-7; D is perhaps TRBD2 (5 bases). Germline lookup yields CDR1 SQVTM and CDR2 ANQGSEA. CDR3 size: 11 residues. V dropped 4 bases and J dropped 4 bases, with 8 bases sitting between them. The CDR3 is CSVAERYEQYF. CDR3 sequence (DNA): TGCAGCGTTGCTGAGCGGTACGAGCAGTACTTC.